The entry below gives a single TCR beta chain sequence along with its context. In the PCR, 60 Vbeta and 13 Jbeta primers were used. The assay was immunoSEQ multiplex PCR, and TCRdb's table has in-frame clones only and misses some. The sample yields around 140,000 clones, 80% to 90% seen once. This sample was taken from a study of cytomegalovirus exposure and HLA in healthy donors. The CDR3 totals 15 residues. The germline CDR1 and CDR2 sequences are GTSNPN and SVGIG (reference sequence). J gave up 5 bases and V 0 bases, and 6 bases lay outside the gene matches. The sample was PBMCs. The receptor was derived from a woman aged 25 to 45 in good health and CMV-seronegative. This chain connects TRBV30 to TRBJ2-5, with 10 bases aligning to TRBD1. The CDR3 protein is CAWSVPGQGIETQYF. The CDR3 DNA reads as TGTGCCTGGAGTGTACCGGGACAGGGGATTGAGACCCAGTACTTC. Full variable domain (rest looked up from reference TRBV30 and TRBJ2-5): SQTIHQWPATLVQPVGSPLSLECTVEGTSNPNLYWYRQAAGRGLQLLFYSVGIGQISSEVPQNLSASRPQDRQFILSSKKLLLSDSGFYLCAWSVPGQGIETQYFGPGTRLLVL.